The 30 T cell receptor beta chains presented below share a single source sample, sequenced in a study of cytomegalovirus exposure and HLA in healthy donors. Primers included in the PCR were 60 Vbeta and 13 Jbeta primers. Using immunoSEQ multiplex PCR, the repertoire was profiled, and TCRdb retains in-frame clones only, with some absent. The data show about 130,000 clones, around 72% seen once. The sample was PBMCs. The receptors were gathered from a man in his thirties or forties in good health and CMV-seronegative.

The chain has TRBV4-3 and TRBJ2-4, with D maybe TRBD1 (8 bases). V lost 0 bases and J lost 7, with 16 bases in between. This CDR3 has 16 amino acids. Germline loops: CDR1 LGHNA, CDR2 YSLEER. In nucleotides, the CDR3 is TGCGCCAGCAGCCAAGATCTCGGACAGGGAGGGAACATTCAGTACTTC. Its protein product is CASSQDLGQGGNIQYF.

V gene TRBV11-3 combines with J gene TRBJ2-3; no clear D gene. Trimming pared 1 base from V and 5 bases from J, leaving 10 bases between. The CDR3 totals 14 residues. Germline loops: CDR1 SGHNT, CDR2 YENEEA. The DNA for the CDR3 is TGTGCCAGCAGCTTAGCAGGCGAGTTAGATACGCAGTATTTT. It specifies CASSLAGELDTQYF.

The chain recombines TRBV4-2 with TRBJ1-4; D remains ambiguous. Germline V lookup: CDR1 LGHNA, CDR2 YNFKEQ. The CDR3 runs to 17 residues. V shed 0 bases and J shed 7 bases, with 18 bases lying between them. CDR3 sequence (DNA): TGTGCCAGCAGCCAAGATGGCCAGCCGGAGGATACTGAAAAACTGTTTTTT. Translating gives CASSQDGQPEDTEKLFF.

This chain joins TRBV7-8 and TRBJ2-7, with 7 bases lining up with TRBD2. V shed 5 bases and J 6 bases; nucleotides not matched to a gene: 16. CDR3 length: 16 residues. CDR1 is SGHVS, CDR2 FQNEAQ, per germline. As DNA, the CDR3 is TGTGCCAGCAGCCGAAACCGTGGCGAGGGGAGGGGCGAGCAGTACTTC. This translates into CASSRNRGEGRGEQYF.

The chain uses TRBV29-1 and TRBJ2-5; 8 bases map to TRBD1. Per germline, CDR1 SQVTM and CDR2 ANQGSEA. This CDR3 contains 12 residues. The junction had 6 bases not matched to a gene; V was cut back by 7 bases and J by 5 bases. The CDR3 bases are TGCAGCGGTTTGACAGGGGTGGAGACCCAGTACTTC. It codes for CSGLTGVETQYF.

This clone was found once. This CDR3 is CASSRRAGNSPLHF. The DNA for the CDR3 is TGTGCCAGTAGTAGGAGGGCAGGCAATTCACCCCTCCACTTT. This chain uses TRBV19 with TRBJ1-6; D remains unclear. V lost 4 bases and J 7 bases, leaving 11 bases between the germline ends. From germline, CDR1 is LNHDA and CDR2 SQIVND (reference sequence). The CDR3 has 14 residues. The variable domain in full, completed from reference TRBV19 and TRBJ1-6, reads DGGITQSPKYLFRKEGQNVTLSCEQNLNHDAMYWYRQDPGQGLRLIYYSQIVNDFQKGDIAEGYSVSREKKESFPLTVTSAQKNPTAFYLCASSRRAGNSPLHFGNGTRLTVT.

This clone appeared a single time. The rearrangement links TRBV2 to TRBJ1-5; no firm D call. CDR3 length: 14 amino acids. V lost 4 bases and J lost 7, with 14 bases in between. CDR1 SNHLY and CDR2 FYNNEI come from the germline V gene. The CDR3 loop is CASSAYLGRQPQHF. For the CDR3, the DNA is TGTGCCAGCAGTGCCTACTTGGGCCGACAGCCCCAGCATTTT.

The chain employs TRBV4-1 and TRBJ2-5; the match to TRBD1 covers 8 bases. Germline V gene sequence: CDR1 MGHRA, CDR2 YSYEKL. With 4 bases clipped from V and 3 bases from J, the junction kept 4 bases outside the gene matches. This CDR3 has 14 amino acids. This chain's CDR3 is CASSRSDREETQYF. As DNA, the CDR3 is TGCGCCAGCAGCCGCTCGGACAGGGAAGAGACCCAGTACTTC.

The genes are TRBV5-1 and TRBJ2-7; 8 nucleotides match TRBD2. This CDR3 spans 17 amino acids. CDR1 is SGHRS and CDR2 is YFSETQ in the germline V gene. V lost 5 bases to trimming and J lost 3 bases; unmatched junction nucleotides: 16. The CDR3: CASSPVGRGVFIYEQYF. CDR3 nucleotides: TGCGCCAGCAGTCCCGTGGGGCGGGGGGTCTTTATCTACGAGCAGTACTTC.

The rearrangement links TRBV6-1 to TRBJ1-5, with D hard to call. Trimming stripped 9 bases from V and 3 bases from J, with 9 bases between. Germline loops: CDR1 MNHNS, CDR2 SASEGT. The CDR3 loop spans 12 amino acids. In DNA, the CDR3 is TGTGCCAGTGGGAGGTTCAATCAGCCCCAGCATTTT. Protein: CASGRFNQPQHF.

CDR3 amino acids: CASRSSNTEAFF. CDR3 bases: TGTGCTAGCCGCAGTTCGAACACTGAAGCTTTCTTT. The chain carries TRBV12-5 and TRBJ1-1; D is uncertain. The CDR3 has 12 residues. Germline lookup yields CDR1 LGHNT and CDR2 FRNRAP. Trimming removed 9 bases at V and 1 base at J, with 9 bases between.

V gene TRBV7-9 combines with J gene TRBJ1-2, with no clear D. CDR1 and CDR2 from the germline V gene are SEHNR and FQNEAQ (reference sequence). V was clipped by 5 bases and J by 5 bases, with 9 bases between them. This CDR3 has 12 residues. In DNA, the CDR3 is TGTGCCAGCAGCCAGAACAATTATGGCTACACCTTC. This codes for CASSQNNYGYTF.

The chain has TRBV5-6 and TRBJ1-1; 8 nucleotides match TRBD1. Germline V gives CDR1 SGHDT, CDR2 YYEEEE. Trimming took 2 bases from V and 6 from J; bases not matched to a gene: 9. CDR3 length: 15 residues. CDR3 loop: CASSLSGAGGSEAFF. The CDR3 region has the DNA TGTGCCAGCAGCTTATCCGGGGCAGGGGGCTCTGAAGCTTTCTTT.

The CDR3: CASSQDGYGTYEQYF. The CDR3 DNA reads TGTGCCAGCAGCCAAGATGGGTACGGGACCTACGAGCAGTACTTC. The chain couples TRBV4-2 to TRBJ2-7; possible D gene TRBD2, 5 bases. Germline values: CDR1 LGHNA, CDR2 YNFKEQ. The length of the CDR3 is 15 residues. V was cut by 0 bases and J by 2 bases, with 11 bases left in between.

The chain has TRBV7-2 and TRBJ2-1; TRBD2 matches at 7 bases. The germline CDR1 and CDR2 sequences are SGHTA and FQGNSA. The junction had 9 bases not matched to a gene; V was cut back by 5 bases and J by 2 bases. The CDR3 extends over 16 amino acids. The CDR3 DNA reads as TGTGCCAGCAGCCCCCCTGGCGGGGGAGCCTACAATGAGCAGTTCTTC. As protein: CASSPPGGGAYNEQFF.

This sequence joins TRBV28 and TRBJ2-2; 9 nucleotides match TRBD1. Losses at the gene ends were 6 bases for V and 5 bases for J; bases not matched to a gene: 7. The CDR3 is 15 residues long. The germline gives CDR1 MDHEN, CDR2 SYDVKM. This chain's CDR3 is CASSSGTGRTGELFF. The DNA for the CDR3 is TGTGCCAGCAGCTCCGGGACAGGGAGGACCGGGGAGCTGTTTTTT.

The chain has TRBV11-2 and TRBJ2-5; the match to TRBD1 covers 8 bases. The length of the CDR3 is 14 residues. V gave up 6 bases and J gave up 4 bases; unmatched junction bases: 7. CDR1 is SGHAT, CDR2 FQNNGV, per germline. CDR3 coding DNA: TGTGCCAGCAGTCCGGCAGGGGGCGGAGAGACCCAGTACTTC. This encodes CASSPAGGGETQYF.

This clone came up once. This chain connects TRBV4-1 to TRBJ1-5; D gene unclear. Germline lookup yields CDR1 MGHRA and CDR2 YSYEKL. This CDR3 is 16 amino acids long. Trimming removed 0 bases from V and 3 bases from J, with 12 bases in between. The CDR3 DNA follows: TGCGCCAGCAGCCAAGATACGGGGTTTGACAATCAGCCCCAGCATTTT. It encodes CASSQDTGFDNQPQHF.

This clone has a handful of counts. This chain uses TRBV5-1 with TRBJ1-2; 8 bases are a match to TRBD1. CDR1 and CDR2 (germline): SGHRS, YFSETQ. This CDR3 is built from 14 residues. V lost 0 bases to trimming and J lost 8 bases; unmatched junction nucleotides: 6. CDR3 in amino acids: CASSLDAGGYGYTF. CDR3 DNA: TGCGCCAGCAGCTTGGATGCAGGGGGCTACGGCTACACCTTC.

This clone was seen a few times. The chain is built from TRBV28 and TRBJ2-5; maybe TRBD1 (6 bases). There are 14 residues in the CDR3. Germline V CDR1 and CDR2: MDHEN, SYDVKM. V lost 0 bases to trimming and J lost 1 base, with 6 bases between them. The CDR3, as DNA: TGTGCCAGCAGTTTATGGGACAGCCAAGAGACCCAGTACTTC. It translates to CASSLWDSQETQYF.

The CDR3 spells CAISANFQRGGRTDTQYF. The CDR3 nucleotides are TGTGCCATCAGTGCTAATTTTCAGCGGGGGGGCCGCACAGATACGCAGTATTTT. The rearrangement uses TRBV10-3 and TRBJ2-3, with 10 bases fitting TRBD2. Germline-derived CDR1 and CDR2 are ENHRY and SYGVKD. The CDR3 has 18 residues. V trimming: 4 bases; J trimming: 1 base; junction bases outside the gene matches: 11.

This clone was seen only a few times. The V gene is TRBV19, the J gene TRBJ2-2; maybe TRBD2 (7 bases). The CDR3 is 16 amino acids. V was pared by 1 base and J by 5 bases, with 14 bases between. CDR1 is LNHDA and CDR2 is SQIVND in the germline V gene (reference sequence). The CDR3 is CASSIVRGGRTGELFF. The CDR3 region has the DNA TGTGCCAGTAGTATAGTAAGGGGGGGGCGAACCGGGGAGCTGTTTTTT.

The J gene is TRBJ1-2, the V gene TRBV7-2; 7 nucleotides match TRBD1. The CDR3 spans 15 residues. CDR1 SGHTA and CDR2 FQGNSA come from the germline V gene. Germline trimming cut 5 bases from V and 1 base from J; bases unmatched to any gene: 7. DNA of the CDR3: TGTGCCAGCAGCGACGCGGGACAGAATAACTATGGCTACACCTTC. Its protein is CASSDAGQNNYGYTF.

This clone was seen a few times. The chain couples TRBV2 to TRBJ2-7; 10 bases map to TRBD1. CDR1 is SNHLY and CDR2 is FYNNEI in the germline V gene. Trimming removed 4 bases from V and 2 bases from J; junction bases left unmatched: 5. This CDR3 is 15 amino acids long. The chain's CDR3 is CASSGVGQGAYEQYF. CDR3 bases: TGTGCCAGCAGTGGGGTAGGACAGGGGGCCTACGAGCAGTACTTC.

The chain has TRBV11-2 and TRBJ1-4; 7 bases agree with TRBD1. The CDR3 consists of 16 residues. V shed 5 bases and J 5 bases; nucleotides not matched to a gene: 11. Germline values: CDR1 SGHAT, CDR2 FQNNGV. CDR3 sequence: CASSITSGTENEKLFF. CDR3 in DNA: TGTGCCAGCAGCATTACGTCCGGGACAGAGAATGAAAAACTGTTTTTT.

The gene calls are TRBV5-6 and TRBJ2-7; D remains unclear. V shed 2 bases and J shed 4 bases, with 13 bases lying between them. Germline CDR1 SGHDT, CDR2 YYEEEE. The CDR3 has 14 amino acids. The CDR3, as DNA: TGTGCCAGCAGCTTAATTCTAAACGTATACGAGCAGTACTTC. This translates into CASSLILNVYEQYF.

V is TRBV6-1 and J is TRBJ2-4; 8 bases are a match to TRBD1. This CDR3 region has 14 residues. The ends lost 7 bases at V and 1 base at J; junction bases unmatched: 3. CDR1 is MNHNS and CDR2 is SASEGT in the germline V gene. The CDR3 DNA is TGTGCCAGCACCCGACAGGGGGCCAAAAACATTCAGTACTTC. Translation: CASTRQGAKNIQYF.

CDR3 sequence: CASSPGRTAGTQYF. In DNA, the CDR3 is TGCGCCAGCAGCCCGGGGAGAACGGCAGGTACGCAGTATTTT. The gene calls are TRBV4-3 and TRBJ2-3; maybe TRBD2 (5 bases). The germline V gene encodes CDR1 LGHNA and CDR2 YSLEER. The CDR3 covers 14 residues. Trimming pared 4 bases from V and 8 bases from J, leaving 16 bases between.

The rearrangement uses TRBV5-1 and TRBJ2-7, with D hard to call. The CDR3 totals 13 residues. The V and J ends lost 2 bases and 2 bases respectively, with 8 bases between them. CDR1 is SGHRS and CDR2 is YFSETQ in the germline V gene. The CDR3 reads CASSFSEPYEQYF. The CDR3 DNA reads as TGCGCCAGCAGCTTCAGCGAACCCTACGAGCAGTACTTC. Based on the CDR3 plus reference TRBV5-1 and TRBJ2-7, the full variable domain is KAGVTQTPRYLIKTRGQQVTLSCSPISGHRSVSWYQQTPGQGLQFLFEYFSETQRNKGNFPGRFSGRQFSNSRSEMNVSTLELGDSALYLCASSFSEPYEQYFGPGTRLTVT.

The V gene is TRBV7-9, the J gene TRBJ1-1; D call uncertain. The CDR3 is 12 amino acids. Trimming cost V 5 bases and J 7 bases, with 11 bases left between them. Germline V lookup: CDR1 SEHNR, CDR2 FQNEAQ (reference sequence). In DNA form, the CDR3 reads TGTGCCAGCAGCCAATATCCAGGTGAAGCTTTCTTT. It specifies CASSQYPGEAFF.